These T cell receptor beta chains were read from a single sample in a study of tumor-infiltrating lymphocytes in primary liver carcinoma. TCRdb analysed the multiplex PCR reads with MiXCR anew, one entry per CDR3 protein. The table lists 120,000 or so distinct CDR3 sequences, roughly 69% of them singletons. The source material was liver tumor tissue from sampling region 1. The receptors shown here come from a woman in her sixties with primary liver carcinoma and hepatitis B virus infection. The CDR3 runs from the conserved cysteine through the conserved F or W. D genes are given only for firm matches. Expanded clones get a size class; other rows say once, few or many, or leave the size out.

d_call: TRBD2
clone_size: -
j_call: TRBJ2-1
v_call: TRBV7-9
cdr3_aa: CASSSTGLAASRGEQFF
cdr3_nt: TGTGCCAGCAGCTCAACGGGACTAGCGGCCTCCAGGGGTGAGCAGTTCTTC

d_call: TRBD2
clone_size: -
j_call: TRBJ2-7
v_call: TRBV11-2
cdr3_aa: CASSLDWVNLAGSYEQYF
cdr3_nt: TGTGCCAGCAGCTTAGATTGGGTCAATCTAGCGGGTTCCTACGAGCAATACTTC

d_call: -
clone_size: few
j_call: TRBJ2-1
v_call: TRBV28
cdr3_aa: CASGLYSSYNEPFF
cdr3_nt: TGTGCCAGCGGACTGTACTCCTCCTACAATGAGCCGTTCTTC

d_call: TRBD1
clone_size: -
j_call: TRBJ2-7
v_call: TRBV5-4
cdr3_aa: CASSSGQGFFYEQYF
cdr3_nt: TGTGCCAGCAGTTCTGGACAGGGGTTCTTCTACGAGCAGTACTTC

d_call: TRBD1
clone_size: -
j_call: TRBJ2-7
v_call: TRBV11-2
cdr3_aa: CANSLTGFGEQYF
cdr3_nt: TGTGCCAACAGCCTGACAGGGTTCGGCGAGCAGTACTTC

d_call: -
clone_size: -
j_call: TRBJ2-5
v_call: TRBV5-1
cdr3_aa: CASSLVAPVETQYF
cdr3_nt: TGCGCCAGCAGCTTGGTGGCACCAGTAGAGACCCAGTACTTC

d_call: -
clone_size: many
j_call: TRBJ2-5
v_call: TRBV5-1
cdr3_aa: CASSLAEETQYF
cdr3_nt: TGCGCCAGCAGCCTCGCGGAAGAGACCCAGTACTTC

d_call: -
clone_size: many
j_call: TRBJ2-5
v_call: TRBV29-1
cdr3_aa: CSVQTETQYF
cdr3_nt: TGCAGCGTCCAAACGGAGACCCAGTACTTC

d_call: TRBD2
clone_size: -
j_call: TRBJ2-7
v_call: TRBV6-5
cdr3_aa: CASTGRGQGTSWEQYF
cdr3_nt: TGTGCCAGCACCGGGAGGGGTCAGGGGACGTCTTGGGAGCAGTACTTC

d_call: TRBD1
clone_size: few
j_call: TRBJ2-3
v_call: TRBV28
cdr3_aa: CASSLWDRGRGGTDTQYF
cdr3_nt: TGTGCCAGCAGTTTATGGGACAGGGGGCGAGGCGGCACAGATACGCAGTATTTT

d_call: -
clone_size: -
j_call: TRBJ1-6
v_call: TRBV5-5
cdr3_aa: CAISSQVAGNSPLHF
cdr3_nt: TGTGCCATCAGCTCGCAGGTGGCGGGTAATTCACCCCTCCACTTT

d_call: TRBD2
clone_size: large
j_call: TRBJ2-1
v_call: TRBV11-2
cdr3_aa: CASSWTSGAEQFF
cdr3_nt: TGTGCCAGCAGCTGGACTAGCGGGGCAGAGCAGTTCTTC